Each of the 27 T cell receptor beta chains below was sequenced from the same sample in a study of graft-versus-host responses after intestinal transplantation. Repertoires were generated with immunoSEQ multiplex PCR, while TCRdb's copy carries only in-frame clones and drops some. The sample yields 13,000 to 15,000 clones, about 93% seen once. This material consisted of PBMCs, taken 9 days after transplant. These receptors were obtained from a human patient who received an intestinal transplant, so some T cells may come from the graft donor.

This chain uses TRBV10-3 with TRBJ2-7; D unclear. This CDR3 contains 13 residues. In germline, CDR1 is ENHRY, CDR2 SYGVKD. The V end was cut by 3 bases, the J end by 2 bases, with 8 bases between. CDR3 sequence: CAISDLPPYEQYF. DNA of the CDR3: TGTGCCATCAGTGACCTTCCGCCCTACGAGCAGTACTTC.

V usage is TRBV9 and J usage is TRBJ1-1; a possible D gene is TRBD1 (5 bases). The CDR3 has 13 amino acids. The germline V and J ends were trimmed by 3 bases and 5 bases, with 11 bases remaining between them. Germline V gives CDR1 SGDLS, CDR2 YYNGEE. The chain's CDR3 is CASSATGETEAFF. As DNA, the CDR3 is TGTGCCAGCAGCGCTACGGGGGAAACTGAAGCTTTCTTT.

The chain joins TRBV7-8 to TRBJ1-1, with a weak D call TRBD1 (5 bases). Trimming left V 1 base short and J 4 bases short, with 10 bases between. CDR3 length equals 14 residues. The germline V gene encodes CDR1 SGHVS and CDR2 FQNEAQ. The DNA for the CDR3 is TGTGCCAGCAGCTTAGTGGTGGGGGGCACTGAAGCTTTCTTT. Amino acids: CASSLVVGGTEAFF.

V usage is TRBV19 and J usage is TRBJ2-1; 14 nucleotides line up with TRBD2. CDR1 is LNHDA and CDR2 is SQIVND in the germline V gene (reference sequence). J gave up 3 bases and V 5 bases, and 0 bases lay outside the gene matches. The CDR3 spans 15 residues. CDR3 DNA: TGTGCCAGTAGTGGGACTAGCGGGAGCTACAATGAGCAGTTCTTC. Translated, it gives CASSGTSGSYNEQFF.

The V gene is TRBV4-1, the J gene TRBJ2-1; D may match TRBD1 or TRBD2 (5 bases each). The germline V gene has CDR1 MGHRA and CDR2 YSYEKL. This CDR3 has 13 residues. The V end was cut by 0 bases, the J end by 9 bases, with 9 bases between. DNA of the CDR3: TGCGCCAGCAGCCAAGATACAGGAGGTGAGCAGTTCTTC. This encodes CASSQDTGGEQFF.

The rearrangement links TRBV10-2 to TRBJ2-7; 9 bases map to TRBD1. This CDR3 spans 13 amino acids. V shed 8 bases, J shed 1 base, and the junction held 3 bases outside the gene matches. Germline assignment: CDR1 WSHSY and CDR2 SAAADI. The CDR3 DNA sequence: TGCGCCAGCCGGGACAGGGTGTCCTACGAGCAGTACTTC. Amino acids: CASRDRVSYEQYF.

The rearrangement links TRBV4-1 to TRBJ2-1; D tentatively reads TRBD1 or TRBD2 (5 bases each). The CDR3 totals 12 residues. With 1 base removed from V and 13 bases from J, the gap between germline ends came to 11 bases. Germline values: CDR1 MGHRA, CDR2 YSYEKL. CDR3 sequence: CASSQAGTQQFF. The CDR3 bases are TGCGCCAGCAGCCAAGCAGGGACGCAACAGTTCTTC.

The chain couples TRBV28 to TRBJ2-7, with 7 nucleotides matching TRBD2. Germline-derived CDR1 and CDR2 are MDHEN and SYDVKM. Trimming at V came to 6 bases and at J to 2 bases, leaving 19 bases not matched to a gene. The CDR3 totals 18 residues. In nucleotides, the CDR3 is TGTGCCAGCAGCGAAGCGGGACCGTACCCCAGGAGGGCCTACGAGCAGTACTTC. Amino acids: CASSEAGPYPRRAYEQYF. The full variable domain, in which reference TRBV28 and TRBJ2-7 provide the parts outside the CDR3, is DVKVTQSSRYLVKRTGEKVFLECVQDMDHENMFWYRQDPGLGLRLIYFSYDVKMKEKGDIPEGYSVSREKKERFSLILESASTNQTSMYLCASSEAGPYPRRAYEQYFGPGTRLTVT.

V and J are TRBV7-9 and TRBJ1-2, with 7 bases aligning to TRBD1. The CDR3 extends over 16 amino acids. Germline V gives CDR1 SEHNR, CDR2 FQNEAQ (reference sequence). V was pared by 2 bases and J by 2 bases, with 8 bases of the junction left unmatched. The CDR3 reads CASSLPGTVPNYGYTF. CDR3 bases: TGTGCCAGCAGCTTACCCGGGACAGTCCCAAACTATGGCTACACCTTC.

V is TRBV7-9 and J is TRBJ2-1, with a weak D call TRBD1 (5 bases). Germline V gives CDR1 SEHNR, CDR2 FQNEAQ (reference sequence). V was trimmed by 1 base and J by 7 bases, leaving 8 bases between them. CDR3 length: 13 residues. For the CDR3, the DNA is TGTGCCAGCAGCTTAGGATGGACAAATGAGCAGTTCTTC. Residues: CASSLGWTNEQFF.

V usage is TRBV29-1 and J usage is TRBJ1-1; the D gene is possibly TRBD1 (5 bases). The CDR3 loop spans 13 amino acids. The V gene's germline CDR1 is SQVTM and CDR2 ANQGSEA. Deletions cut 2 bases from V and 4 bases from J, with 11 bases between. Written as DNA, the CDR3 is TGCAGCGTTGAAAGCCCGAGGGGCACTGAAGCTTTCTTT. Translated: CSVESPRGTEAFF.

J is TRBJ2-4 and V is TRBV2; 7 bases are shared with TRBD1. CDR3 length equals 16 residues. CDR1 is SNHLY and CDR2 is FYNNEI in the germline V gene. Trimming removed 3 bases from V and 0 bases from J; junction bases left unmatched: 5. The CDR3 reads CASSDGRGRAKNIQYF. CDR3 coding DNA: TGTGCCAGCAGTGATGGTAGGGGGCGAGCCAAAAACATTCAGTACTTC. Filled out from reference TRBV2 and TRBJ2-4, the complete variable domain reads EPEVTQTPSHQVTQMGQEVILRCVPISNHLYFYWYRQILGQKVEFLVSFYNNEISEKSEIFDDQFSVERPDGSNFTLKIRSTKLEDSAMYFCASSDGRGRAKNIQYFGAGTRLSVL.

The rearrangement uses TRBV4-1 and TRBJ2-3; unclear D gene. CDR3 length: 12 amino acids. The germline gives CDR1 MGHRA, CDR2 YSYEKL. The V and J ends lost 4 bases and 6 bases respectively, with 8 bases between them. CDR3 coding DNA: TGCGCCAGCAGCCGGGATCAGGATACGCAGTATTTT. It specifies CASSRDQDTQYF.

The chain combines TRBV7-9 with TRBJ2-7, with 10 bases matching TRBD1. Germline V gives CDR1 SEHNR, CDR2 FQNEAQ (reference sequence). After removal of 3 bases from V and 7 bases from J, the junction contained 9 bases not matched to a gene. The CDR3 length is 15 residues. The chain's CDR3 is CASSLWTGGLLEQYF. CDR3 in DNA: TGTGCCAGCAGCTTGTGGACAGGGGGTTTACTTGAGCAGTACTTC.

The CDR3 loop is CASSGTKEGMLNQPQHF. In nucleotides, the CDR3 is TGTGCCAGCAGCGGGACAAAGGAGGGTATGCTCAATCAGCCCCAGCATTTT. The chain combines TRBV27 with TRBJ1-5; D may be TRBD1 (6 bases). The CDR3 runs to 17 residues. The germline V gene encodes CDR1 MNHEY and CDR2 SMNVEV (reference sequence). The germline V and J ends were trimmed by 6 bases and 3 bases, with 21 bases remaining between them.

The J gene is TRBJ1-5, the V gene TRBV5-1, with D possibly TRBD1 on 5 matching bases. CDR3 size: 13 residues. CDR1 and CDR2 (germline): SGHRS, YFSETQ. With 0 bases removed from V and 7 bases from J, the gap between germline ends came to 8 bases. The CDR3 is CASSLGTTQPQHF. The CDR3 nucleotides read TGCGCCAGCAGCTTGGGGACAACCCAGCCCCAGCATTTT.

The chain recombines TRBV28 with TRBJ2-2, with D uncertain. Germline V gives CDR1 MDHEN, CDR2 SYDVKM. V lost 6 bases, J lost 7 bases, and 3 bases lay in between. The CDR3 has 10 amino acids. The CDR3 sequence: CASSDGELFF. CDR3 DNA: TGTGCCAGCAGCGACGGGGAGCTGTTTTTT.

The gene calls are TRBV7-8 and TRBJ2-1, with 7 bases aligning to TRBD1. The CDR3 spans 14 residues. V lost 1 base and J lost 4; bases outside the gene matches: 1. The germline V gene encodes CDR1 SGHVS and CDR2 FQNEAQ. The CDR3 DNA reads TGTGCCAGCAGCTTAGAGGGACAGTACAATGAGCAGTTCTTC. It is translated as CASSLEGQYNEQFF.

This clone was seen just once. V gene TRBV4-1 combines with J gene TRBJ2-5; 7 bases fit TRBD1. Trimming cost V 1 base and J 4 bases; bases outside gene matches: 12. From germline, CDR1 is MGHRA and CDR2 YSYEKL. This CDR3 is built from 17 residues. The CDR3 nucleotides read TGCGCCAGCAGCCAAGCGCCTATCCACAGGGGTGGAGAGACCCAGTACTTC. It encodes CASSQAPIHRGGETQYF.

Here the CDR3 reads CASGPPDTFYGYTF. The CDR3 coding sequence is TGTGCCAGCGGACCCCCGGACACCTTCTATGGCTACACCTTC. This chain joins TRBV7-9 and TRBJ1-2; D possibly corresponds to TRBD1 (5 bases). With 8 bases removed from V and 4 bases from J, the gap between germline ends came to 17 bases. Germline CDR1 is SEHNR and CDR2 is FQNEAQ (reference sequence). CDR3 length: 14 amino acids.

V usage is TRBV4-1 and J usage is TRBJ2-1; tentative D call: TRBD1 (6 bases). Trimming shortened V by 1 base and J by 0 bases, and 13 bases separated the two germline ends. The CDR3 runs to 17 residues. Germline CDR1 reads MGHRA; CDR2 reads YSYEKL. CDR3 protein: CASSQGRDIGSYNEQFF. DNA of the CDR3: TGCGCCAGCAGCCAAGGACGGGACATCGGCTCCTACAATGAGCAGTTCTTC.

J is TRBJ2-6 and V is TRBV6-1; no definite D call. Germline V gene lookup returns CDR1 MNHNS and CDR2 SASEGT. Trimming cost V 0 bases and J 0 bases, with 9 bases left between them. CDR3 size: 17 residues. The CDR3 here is CASSEAPVSSGANVLTF. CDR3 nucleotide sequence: TGTGCCAGCAGTGAAGCACCGGTTAGCTCTGGGGCCAACGTCCTGACTTTC.

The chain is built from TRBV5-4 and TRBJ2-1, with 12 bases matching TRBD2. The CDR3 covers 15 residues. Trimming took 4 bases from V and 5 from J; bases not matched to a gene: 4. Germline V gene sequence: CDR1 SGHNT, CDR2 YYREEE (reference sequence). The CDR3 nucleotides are TGTGCCAGCAGCAACGGACTAGCGGGAAACAATGAGCAGTTCTTC. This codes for CASSNGLAGNNEQFF. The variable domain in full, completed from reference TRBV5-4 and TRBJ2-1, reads ETGVTQSPTHLIKTRGQQVTLRCSSQSGHNTVSWYQQALGQGPQFIFQYYREEENGRGNFPPRFSGLQFPNYSSELNVNALELDDSALYLCASSNGLAGNNEQFFGPGTRLTVL.

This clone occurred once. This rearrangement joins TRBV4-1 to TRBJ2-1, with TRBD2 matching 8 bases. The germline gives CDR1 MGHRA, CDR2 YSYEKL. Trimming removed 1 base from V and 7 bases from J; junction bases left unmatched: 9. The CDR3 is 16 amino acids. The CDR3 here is CASSQGGTGGPNEQFF. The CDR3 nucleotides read TGCGCCAGCAGCCAAGGAGGGACGGGAGGGCCGAATGAGCAGTTCTTC.

The CDR3 nucleotides are TGTGCCAGCAGCCGTGGACTAGCGGGAGGGCCACGGCAGTTCTTC. The encoded protein is CASSRGLAGGPRQFF. The rearrangement joins TRBV16 to TRBJ2-1; 15 bases map to TRBD2. This CDR3 has 15 residues. Germline assignment: CDR1 KGHSY and CDR2 FQNENV. The V segment lost 4 bases and the J segment 12 bases; nucleotides outside the gene matches: 7.

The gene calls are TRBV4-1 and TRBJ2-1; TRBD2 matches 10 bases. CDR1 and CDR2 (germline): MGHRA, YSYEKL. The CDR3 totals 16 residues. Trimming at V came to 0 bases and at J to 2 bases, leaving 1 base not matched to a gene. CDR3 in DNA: TGCGCCAGCAGCCAAGAGAGCGGGAGGGCCTACAATGAGCAGTTCTTC. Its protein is CASSQESGRAYNEQFF.

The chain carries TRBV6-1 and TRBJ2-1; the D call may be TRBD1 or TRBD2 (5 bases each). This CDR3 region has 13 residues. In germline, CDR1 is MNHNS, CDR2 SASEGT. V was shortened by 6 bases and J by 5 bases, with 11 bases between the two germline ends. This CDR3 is CASSRDHNNEQFF. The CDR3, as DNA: TGTGCCAGCAGCCGGGACCACAACAATGAGCAGTTCTTC.